This T cell receptor beta chain appears in the sequencing data of a study of CD8 T cells in ankylosing spondylitis. Findings and limits, study-wide: There were earlier reports of some motif variants in reactive arthritis synovial fluid and blood.

The V gene lost 3 bases and the J gene lost 0 bases, with 6 bases spanning the gap. The CDR3 is 14 amino acids. This clonotype turned up a few times. The antigen remains unidentified. TCRdb re-called the 5' RACE reads with MiXCR, one entry per CDR3 protein. The table has just over 300,000 distinct CDR3 sequences, less than 25% seen once. This clonotype was obtained from a female donor with ankylosing spondylitis or in good health (not recorded which). This rearrangement joins TRBV12-3 or TRBV12-4 to TRBJ2-4, with no clear D. The sample comprised blood, either unsorted or a sorted T cell fraction (not recorded which). The CDR3 region has the DNA TGTGCCAGCAGTTTGGTAGGAGCCAAAAACATTCAGTACTTC. Protein: CASSLVGAKNIQYF.